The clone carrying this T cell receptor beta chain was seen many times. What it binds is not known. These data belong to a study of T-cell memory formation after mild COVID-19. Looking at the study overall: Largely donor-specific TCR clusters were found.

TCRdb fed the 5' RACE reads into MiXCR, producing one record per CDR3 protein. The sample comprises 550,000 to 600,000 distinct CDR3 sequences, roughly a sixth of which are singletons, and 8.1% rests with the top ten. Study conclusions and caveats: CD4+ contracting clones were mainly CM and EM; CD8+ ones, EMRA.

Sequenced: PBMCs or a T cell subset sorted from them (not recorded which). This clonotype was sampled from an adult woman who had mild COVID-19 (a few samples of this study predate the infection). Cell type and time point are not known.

The CDR3 loop is CASSLTSGTYNEQFF. The CDR3 region has the DNA TGTGCCAGCAGCCTGACTAGCGGGACCTACAATGAGCAGTTCTTC. The rearrangement uses TRBV7-2 and TRBJ2-1, with 11 bases fitting TRBD2. Losses at the gene ends were 5 bases for V and 2 bases for J; bases not matched to a gene: 2. In germline, CDR1 is SGHTA, CDR2 FQGNSA. This CDR3 has 15 amino acids.